This T cell receptor (beta chain) derives from a study of human T cells and chemical hapten exposure. Study background: The study sensitized with 2% DPC on a roughly 2 cm by roughly 2 cm patch of upper inner arm skin.

This clonotype appeared a few times. Its antigen is currently unknown. Regarding time point: patch test 3, about 24 weeks after DPC sensitization. The treatment denotes: therapeutic diphenylcyclopropenone sensitization with weekly scalp DPC. Sample donors consisted of patients with alopecia, aged 18 to 70 years, who were suitable for DPC. Regarding the study as a whole: A positive correlation with patch test score was found for PT1 expanded TCR counts.

One entry per CDR3 protein results from TCRdb running MiXCR on the RACE reads. The repertoire includes 150,000 to 200,000 distinct CDR3 sequences, 24% of them detected once, and under 2.5% sits in the top ten. V gave up 2 bases and J gave up 1 base, with 5 bases separating them. The CDR3 sequence is 12 residues long. CDR1 is DFQATT, CDR2 SNEGSKA, per germline (reference sequence). The V gene is TRBV20-1, the J gene TRBJ2-5; no clear D gene. This TCR came from a woman between 40 and 50 years old with alopecia areata. Some clones in this sample may be carry-over from other donors' samples. The source was whole blood, collected in connection with sensitization to the hapten diphenylcyclopropenone (DPC). The CDR3 DNA is TGCAGTGCTAGATCCTTCCAAGAGACCCAGTACTTC. This gives the protein CSARSFQETQYF.